One and the same sample provided the 22 T cell receptor beta chains below, sequenced in a study of identical twins. MiXCR, applied by TCRdb to the 5' RACE reads, yields one record per CDR3 protein. The sample has about 730,000 distinct CDR3 sequences; less than 25% are singletons. This same sample was also part of a study on T cells expressing NK-cell markers.

The sequenced material came from PBMCs. These receptors all come from a woman aged 18-29 years in good health.

The V and J genes are TRBV10-3 and TRBJ2-2; perhaps TRBD1 as D (5 bases). V was pared by 0 bases and J by 3 bases, with 11 bases between. CDR1 ENHRY and CDR2 SYGVKD come from the germline V gene. There are 16 residues in the CDR3. CDR3 nucleotides: TGTGCCATCAGTGAGTCGGGGCAGGGTTACACCGGGGAGCTGTTTTTT. It codes for CAISESGQGYTGELFF.

The chain has TRBV10-3 and TRBJ1-2; the D gene is possibly TRBD1 (5 bases). V was clipped by 10 bases and J by 4 bases, with 13 bases between them. The CDR3 consists of 12 residues. Germline V gene data show CDR1 as ENHRY and CDR2 as SYGVKD. Here the CDR3 DNA reads TGTGCCACCTTGTCACAGGTCTATGGCTACACCTTC. This gives the protein CATLSQVYGYTF.

The table lists this clonotype with many counts. The CDR3, as DNA: TGCAGTGCTAAGGGGACAGAGTTCACCGGGGAGCTGTTTTTT. Its protein product is CSAKGTEFTGELFF. This chain joins TRBV20-1 and TRBJ2-2; 7 bases agree with TRBD1. The CDR3 spans 14 residues. Germline V gene sequence: CDR1 DFQATT, CDR2 SNEGSKA (reference sequence). J gave up 4 bases and V 4 bases, and 6 bases lay outside the gene matches.

This clonotype was seen ten or more times. The V gene is TRBV20-1, the J gene TRBJ2-3; the match to TRBD2 covers 14 bases. The length of the CDR3 is 18 residues. With V trimmed by 0 bases and J by 1 base, 6 bases remained unmatched. Germline loops: CDR1 DFQATT, CDR2 SNEGSKA (reference sequence). CDR3 coding DNA: TGCAGTGCTAGAGATCCCGGACTAGCGGGGGGAGGCACAGATACGCAGTATTTT. Residues: CSARDPGLAGGGTDTQYF.

This chain links TRBV12-3 or TRBV12-4 with TRBJ2-7; unclear D gene. Between the trimmed V and J ends, which lost 5 bases and 3 bases, there was a span of 8 bases. CDR3 size: 12 residues. As DNA, the CDR3 is TGTGCCAGCAGTCCTACCTACTACGAGCAGTACTTC. Encoded protein: CASSPTYYEQYF.

This clonotype came up a few times. This chain uses TRBV12-3 or TRBV12-4 with TRBJ1-1, with D unresolved. Trimming left V 7 bases short and J 0 bases short, with 15 bases between. CDR3 length equals 15 residues. The CDR3 protein is CASTLWSGMNTEAFF. The CDR3 bases are TGTGCCAGCACCTTGTGGTCGGGGATGAACACTGAAGCTTTCTTT.

In this sample, this clonotype turned up a few times. The rearrangement uses TRBV4-1 and TRBJ2-1, with D perhaps matching TRBD2 (7 bases). The germline V and J ends were trimmed by 3 bases and 6 bases, with 15 bases remaining between them. Germline values: CDR1 MGHRA, CDR2 YSYEKL. The CDR3 covers 15 residues. This CDR3 reads CASSHGGGAPNEQFF. CDR3 in DNA: TGCGCCAGCAGCCATGGTGGGGGGGCCCCCAATGAGCAGTTCTTC.

This clonotype appeared many times. J is TRBJ2-4 and V is TRBV12-3 or TRBV12-4; D not certain. The CDR3 consists of 13 residues. V was shortened by 3 bases and J by 6 bases, with 9 bases between the two germline ends. The CDR3 DNA sequence: TGTGCCAGCAGTTTCGGACGGAGAAACATTCAGTACTTC. It specifies CASSFGRRNIQYF.

This clonotype was found a few times. J is TRBJ1-2 and V is TRBV12-3 or TRBV12-4; D is ambiguous. Between the trimmed V and J ends, which lost 2 bases and 8 bases, there was a span of 18 bases. The CDR3 has 15 amino acids. The CDR3: CASSLIRGRPNGYTF. The CDR3 region has the DNA TGTGCCAGCAGTTTAATCCGTGGCAGACCAAACGGCTACACCTTC.

This clonotype showed up many times. The rearrangement joins TRBV5-1 to TRBJ1-1; no firm D call. V lost 5 bases and J lost 3, with 11 bases in between. Germline V gene data show CDR1 as SGHRS and CDR2 as YFSETQ. CDR3 length equals 13 residues. DNA of the CDR3: TGCGCCAGCAGAACCCAGAGGGACACTGAAGCTTTCTTT. Residues: CASRTQRDTEAFF.

The chain combines TRBV18 with TRBJ2-1; D possibly matches TRBD1 or TRBD2 (5 bases each). Per the germline V gene, CDR1 is KGHSH and CDR2 is LQKENI. The V end lost 1 base, the J end lost 13 bases, and 8 bases lay between the germline ends. The CDR3 length is 11 residues. The CDR3 spells CASSPRDRQFF. In DNA form, the CDR3 reads TGTGCCAGCTCACCACGGGACCGACAGTTCTTC. Together with reference TRBV18 and TRBJ2-1, the CDR3 gives the full variable domain: NAGVMQNPRHLVRRRGQEARLRCSPMKGHSHVYWYRQLPEEGLKFMVYLQKENIIDESGMPKERFSAEFPKEGPSILRIQQVVRGDSAAYFCASSPRDRQFFGPGTRLTVL.

This clonotype was detected many times. The rearrangement links TRBV20-1 to TRBJ2-7; 9 bases are shared with TRBD1. The length of the CDR3 is 14 residues. Trimming at V came to 0 bases and at J to 6 bases, leaving 6 bases not matched to a gene. The V gene's germline CDR1 is DFQATT and CDR2 SNEGSKA (reference sequence). The CDR3 nucleotides read TGCAGTGCTAGAGATCTGACAGGGGGTCCCGAGCAGTACTTC. Translated: CSARDLTGGPEQYF.

The J gene is TRBJ2-7, the V gene TRBV9; 8 positions agree with TRBD2. Germline CDR1 is SGDLS and CDR2 is YYNGEE. The CDR3 extends over 14 amino acids. Trimming removed 3 bases from V and 7 bases from J; junction bases left unmatched: 9. The CDR3 DNA is TGTGCCAGCAGCGAGGGTGTAATAGCGGGGGAGCAGTACTTC. It yields the protein CASSEGVIAGEQYF.

The chain employs TRBV6-1 and TRBJ2-1; 10 bases align to TRBD2. Trimming cost V 6 bases and J 6 bases; bases outside gene matches: 8. The germline V gene has CDR1 MNHNS and CDR2 SASEGT. The CDR3 is made up of 15 amino acids. The CDR3 nucleotides read TGTGCCAGCAGCCCCGGGACTAGCGCCCTCAATGAGCAGTTCTTC. Translation gives CASSPGTSALNEQFF.

The sample holds many counts of this clonotype. V is TRBV12-3 or TRBV12-4 and J is TRBJ1-2; unclear D gene. There are 15 residues in the CDR3. V was shortened by 3 bases and J by 6 bases, with 17 bases between the two germline ends. This CDR3 reads CASSFRRGRAHGYTF. In nucleotides, the CDR3 is TGTGCCAGCAGTTTTCGGCGGGGTCGGGCTCATGGCTACACCTTC.

This clonotype was counted a few times. The genes are TRBV12-3 or TRBV12-4 and TRBJ1-2; D gene uncertain. The CDR3 extends over 12 amino acids. V was cut by 3 bases and J by 8 bases, with 10 bases left in between. CDR3 sequence: CASSLAGRGYTF. DNA of the CDR3: TGTGCCAGCAGTTTGGCAGGCCGGGGCTACACCTTC.

This sequence joins TRBV4-1 and TRBJ2-1, with D tentatively TRBD1 or TRBD2 (5 bases each). From germline, CDR1 is MGHRA and CDR2 YSYEKL. V was cut by 4 bases and J by 5 bases, with 12 bases left in between. This CDR3 contains 14 residues. CDR3 in amino acids: CASSPGTEDNEQFF. The CDR3 DNA follows: TGCGCCAGCAGCCCCGGGACGGAAGACAATGAGCAGTTCTTC.

This clonotype was observed a few times. The chain recombines TRBV12-3 or TRBV12-4 with TRBJ2-3, with 10 bases identical to TRBD2. The CDR3 spans 16 residues. The J segment lost 3 bases and the V segment lost 5 bases, leaving 8 bases of the junction unmatched. The CDR3, as DNA: TGTGCCAGCAGTCCGAGCCTAGCGGGAGAAACAGATACGCAGTATTTT. As protein: CASSPSLAGETDTQYF.

The CDR3 sequence is CASSVEGAGGTYNEQFF. The CDR3 DNA sequence: TGTGCCAGCAGCGTAGAGGGAGCGGGAGGCACCTACAATGAGCAGTTCTTC. V gene TRBV9 combines with J gene TRBJ2-1; TRBD2 agrees at 9 bases. The CDR3 is 17 amino acids. V shed 0 bases and J 2 bases; nucleotides not matched to a gene: 6. The germline V gene encodes CDR1 SGDLS and CDR2 YYNGEE.

This clonotype came up a few times. The V gene is TRBV20-1, the J gene TRBJ2-5; D remains ambiguous. The CDR3 is 12 residues long. Germline lookup yields CDR1 DFQATT and CDR2 SNEGSKA (reference sequence). V lost 4 bases and J 4 bases, leaving 10 bases between the germline ends. CDR3 nucleotides: TGCAGTGCTACCGACTGGGCAGAGACCCAGTACTTC. Its protein product is CSATDWAETQYF.

This chain joins TRBV6-1 and TRBJ2-7, with a possible D match to TRBD1 (6 bases). The V end lost 2 bases, the J end lost 3 bases, and 14 bases lay between the germline ends. The CDR3 is made up of 15 amino acids. From germline, CDR1 is MNHNS and CDR2 SASEGT. This CDR3 reads CASSEFAQGIYEQYF. The CDR3 DNA sequence: TGTGCCAGCAGTGAATTTGCACAGGGAATCTACGAGCAGTACTTC.

The V gene is TRBV5-1, the J gene TRBJ2-1; 7 nucleotides agree with TRBD1. Germline V lookup: CDR1 SGHRS, CDR2 YFSETQ. Trimming took 5 bases from V and 6 from J; bases not matched to a gene: 11. The CDR3 has 15 residues. CDR3 residues: CASSPSGGWLNEQFF. The CDR3 DNA sequence: TGCGCCAGCAGTCCGTCAGGGGGATGGCTCAATGAGCAGTTCTTC.